Listed here are 23 T cell receptor beta chains from one sample, sequenced in a study of T cell changes during pregnancy in multiple sclerosis. Libraries were prepared by immunoSEQ multiplex PCR; TCRdb keeps only in-frame clonotypes and omits some of them. This table holds approximately 85,000 clones, approximately 89% found once. The sample in question was peripheral blood, obtained in the first trimester of pregnancy. The origin of the receptors is a female donor with multiple sclerosis, enrolled in a pregnancy study.

V is TRBV7-2 and J is TRBJ1-5, with a tentative D call TRBD1 (6 bases). Trimming took 1 base from V and 3 from J, leaving 10 bases between them. Per the germline V gene, CDR1 is SGHTA and CDR2 is FQGNSA. CDR3 size: 15 residues. CDR3 DNA sequence: TGTGCCAGCAGCTTAGTTTCAGGGGACAATCAGCCCCAGCATTTT. Protein sequence: CASSLVSGDNQPQHF.

This clone was recorded only once. This chain connects TRBV5-6 to TRBJ2-2; 13 bases line up with TRBD2. Germline CDR1 is SGHDT and CDR2 is YYEEEE. Losses at the gene ends were 4 bases for V and 6 bases for J; bases not matched to a gene: 6. This CDR3 has 16 amino acids. CDR3 region: CASSRPGLAGAGELFF. CDR3 DNA: TGTGCCAGCAGCCGCCCCGGACTAGCGGGAGCCGGGGAGCTGTTTTTT. Variable domain in full (rest from reference TRBV5-6 and TRBJ2-2): DAGVTQSPTHLIKTRGQQVTLRCSPKSGHDTVSWYQQALGQGPQFIFQYYEEEERQRGNFPDRFSGHQFPNYSSELNVNALLLGDSALYLCASSRPGLAGAGELFFGEGSRLTVL.

V gene TRBV11-3 combines with J gene TRBJ2-5; D not resolved. In germline, CDR1 is SGHNT, CDR2 YENEEA. The CDR3 loop spans 16 amino acids. V lost 1 base to trimming and J lost 4 bases, with 16 bases between them. The CDR3 DNA follows: TGTGCCAGCAGCTTAGGGGTGGGCCCATCGATAGAGACCCAGTACTTC. It translates to CASSLGVGPSIETQYF.

The J gene is TRBJ2-7, the V gene TRBV13; D is unclear. CDR1 is PRHDT and CDR2 is FYEKMQ in the germline V gene (reference sequence). V dropped 0 bases and J dropped 3 bases, with 3 bases sitting between them. The CDR3 totals 12 residues. CDR3 region: CASSLGLYEQYF. In nucleotides, the CDR3 is TGTGCCAGCAGCTTAGGACTCTACGAGCAGTACTTC. Full variable domain (rest looked up from reference TRBV13 and TRBJ2-7): AAGVIQSPRHLIKEKRETATLKCYPIPRHDTVYWYQQGPGQDPQFLISFYEKMQSDKGSIPDRFSAQQFSDYHSELNMSSLELGDSALYFCASSLGLYEQYFGPGTRLTVT.

This sequence joins TRBV6-1 and TRBJ1-2; tentative D call: TRBD1 (5 bases). This CDR3 comprises 15 residues. The V gene lost 3 bases and the J gene lost 4 bases, with 15 bases spanning the gap. Germline V gives CDR1 MNHNS, CDR2 SASEGT. CDR3 protein: CASSEGGSTTYGYTF. The DNA for the CDR3 is TGTGCCAGCAGTGAGGGGGGGTCAACCACCTATGGCTACACCTTC.

On this clone: Other DNA sequences within the sample encode an identical CDR3. The rearrangement uses TRBV2 and TRBJ2-3; possibly TRBD1 for D (6 bases). Germline lookup yields CDR1 SNHLY and CDR2 FYNNEI. V was trimmed by 3 bases and J by 3 bases, leaving 10 bases between them. CDR3 size: 14 residues. CDR3 sequence (DNA): TGTGCCAGCAGTGAGAACAGGGATACAGATACGCAGTATTTT. This sequence encodes CASSENRDTDTQYF.

V and J are TRBV21-1 and TRBJ1-1; whether TRBD1, the table's D call, matches the DNA was not checked. TRBV21-1 is described as a pseudogene. This CDR3 region has 15 residues. CDR3 sequence (DNA): TGTGCCAGCAGCAATCTCAGGTGTGAGAACACTGAAGCTTTCTTT. This sequence encodes CASSNLRCENTEAFF.

This chain connects TRBV18 to TRBJ2-1; 8 bases are a match to TRBD1. Germline trimming cut 5 bases from V and 0 bases from J; bases unmatched to any gene: 6. Germline V CDR1 and CDR2: KGHSH, LQKENI. CDR3 length: 16 amino acids. The CDR3 region is CASSITGGISYNEQFF. The CDR3 coding sequence is TGTGCCAGCTCAATTACAGGGGGTATCTCCTACAATGAGCAGTTCTTC.

This clone was observed a single time. J is TRBJ2-5 and V is TRBV9; 13 nucleotides line up with TRBD2. The CDR3 runs to 14 residues. Trimming cost V 2 bases and J 9 bases; bases outside gene matches: 4. Germline-derived CDR1 and CDR2 are SGDLS and YYNGEE. The CDR3 region is CASSVTSGGDPQYF. CDR3 coding DNA: TGTGCCAGCAGCGTCACTAGCGGGGGGGACCCCCAGTACTTC. The full variable domain, rest sourced from reference TRBV9 and TRBJ2-5, is DSGVTQTPKHLITATGQRVTLRCSPRSGDLSVYWYQQSLDQGLQFLIQYYNGEERAKGNILERFSAQQFPDLHSELNLSSLELGDSALYFCASSVTSGGDPQYFGPGTRLLVL.

The chain uses TRBV15 and TRBJ1-6; the D gene is possibly TRBD1 (5 bases). The CDR3 sequence is 17 residues long. Germline CDR1 LNHNV, CDR2 YYDKDF (reference sequence). The V end was cut by 0 bases, the J end by 7 bases, with 16 bases between. CDR3 region: CATSREPPRGLNSPLHF. DNA of the CDR3: TGTGCCACCAGCAGAGAACCTCCTAGGGGCCTAAATTCACCCCTCCACTTT.

About this clone itself: The same CDR3 also results from other DNA sequences found in this sample. The rearrangement joins TRBV6-6 to TRBJ1-4, with TRBD1 matching 10 bases. J gave up 5 bases and V 2 bases, and 2 bases lay outside the gene matches. The CDR3 is 15 residues long. CDR1 and CDR2 from the germline V gene are MNHNY and SVGAGI (reference sequence). The CDR3 loop reads CASSYPGQGNEKLFF. CDR3 nucleotides: TGTGCCAGCAGTTACCCGGGACAGGGGAATGAAAAACTGTTTTTT.

V and J are TRBV11-2 and TRBJ2-5, with D unclear. CDR3 size: 12 residues. Trimming left V 2 bases short and J 3 bases short, with 4 bases between. The germline V gene encodes CDR1 SGHAT and CDR2 FQNNGV. CDR3 loop: CASSLSEETQYF. The CDR3 DNA reads TGTGCCAGCAGCTTAAGCGAAGAGACCCAGTACTTC.

The chain links TRBV5-4 to TRBJ1-6; 7 bases align to TRBD1. CDR3 size: 13 residues. The germline V gene has CDR1 SGHNT and CDR2 YYREEE (reference sequence). Trimming removed 1 base from V and 9 bases from J; junction bases left unmatched: 1. As DNA, the CDR3 is TGTGCCAGCAGCTTGCAGGGGGTTTCACCCCTCCACTTT. It encodes CASSLQGVSPLHF.

The chain combines TRBV5-4 with TRBJ1-1, with D tentatively TRBD1 (5 bases). The ends were cut back, 1 base at V and 4 bases at J, with 11 bases in the middle. The germline CDR1 and CDR2 sequences are SGHNT and YYREEE (reference sequence). The CDR3 contains 14 residues. CDR3 loop: CASSLQGEGTEAFF. In nucleotides, the CDR3 is TGTGCCAGCAGCTTGCAGGGTGAAGGCACTGAAGCTTTCTTT.

The gene calls are TRBV27 and TRBJ2-1; TRBD2 might be the D (5 bases). This CDR3 has 13 residues. Trimming took off 3 bases at V and 6 bases at J, with 9 bases between the two ends. The germline CDR1 and CDR2 sequences are MNHEY and SMNVEV (reference sequence). DNA of the CDR3: TGTGCCAGCAGTTTTACTAGTGGCAATGAGCAGTTCTTC. Residues: CASSFTSGNEQFF.

The CDR3 here is CATSRRRGQGLDEQFF. The CDR3 DNA sequence: TGTGCCACCAGCAGACGAAGGGGACAGGGACTCGATGAGCAGTTCTTC. This chain joins TRBV15 and TRBJ2-1, with 9 bases lining up with TRBD1. The CDR3 totals 16 residues. Germline values: CDR1 LNHNV, CDR2 YYDKDF (reference sequence). After removal of 2 bases from V and 8 bases from J, the junction contained 10 bases not matched to a gene.

The rearrangement joins TRBV11-2 to TRBJ2-3; tentative D call: TRBD2 (5 bases). Germline V gene data show CDR1 as SGHAT and CDR2 as FQNNGV. The V end lost 5 bases, the J end lost 2 bases, and 20 bases lay between the germline ends. CDR3 length: 17 amino acids. The CDR3 reads CASSPRVRWENTDTQYF. DNA for the CDR3: TGTGCCAGCAGCCCAAGGGTCAGGTGGGAGAACACAGATACGCAGTATTTT.

The rearrangement links TRBV7-8 to TRBJ1-4; 8 nucleotides agree with TRBD1. The CDR3 loop spans 16 amino acids. V trimming: 1 base; J trimming: 4 bases; junction bases outside the gene matches: 5. Germline CDR1 and CDR2: SGHVS and FQNEAQ. Written as DNA, the CDR3 is TGTGCCAGCAGCTTAGGGGACAGGTCGTTTAATGAAAAACTGTTTTTT. Its translation: CASSLGDRSFNEKLFF. The entire variable domain, with the rest obtained from reference TRBV7-8 and TRBJ1-4, is as follows: GAGVSQSPRYKVAKRGQDVALRCDPISGHVSLFWYQQALGQGPEFLTYFQNEAQLDKSGLPSDRFFAERPEGSVSTLKIQRTQQEDSAVYLCASSLGDRSFNEKLFFGSGTQLSVL.

The chain has TRBV11-2 and TRBJ2-1; 8 nucleotides line up with TRBD2. J was trimmed by 6 bases and V by 5 bases; bases with no gene match: 9. The CDR3 loop spans 15 amino acids. CDR1 is SGHAT and CDR2 is FQNNGV in the germline V gene. CDR3 coding DNA: TGTGCCAGCAGCCGCGCGCCGGGAGGGCCCAATGAGCAGTTCTTC. Amino acid sequence: CASSRAPGGPNEQFF.

This sequence joins TRBV7-2 and TRBJ1-3; no definite D call. V was shortened by 3 bases and J by 0 bases, with 9 bases between the two germline ends. This CDR3 has 15 amino acids. Germline lookup yields CDR1 SGHTA and CDR2 FQGNSA. The DNA for the CDR3 is TGTGCCAGCAGCTTGGGCCCGAGCTCTGGAAACACCATATATTTT. Encoded protein: CASSLGPSSGNTIYF.

The genes are TRBV5-6 and TRBJ1-1; 7 bases fit TRBD1. Trimming took 5 bases from V and 8 from J; bases not matched to a gene: 3. Germline assignment: CDR1 SGHDT and CDR2 YYEEEE. The length of the CDR3 is 11 residues. DNA of the CDR3: TGTGCCAGCAGTCGGACAGGCGAAGCTTTCTTT. Translating it yields CASSRTGEAFF.

J is TRBJ2-2 and V is TRBV6-4; 7 bases match TRBD1. Germline CDR1 is MRHNA and CDR2 is SNTAGT. CDR3 length equals 14 residues. V lost 7 bases and J lost 3; bases outside the gene matches: 5. The CDR3 DNA follows: TGTGCCAGCAAACAGGGGTCTGACACCGGGGAGCTGTTTTTT. Its protein product is CASKQGSDTGELFF.

The rearrangement links TRBV7-9 to TRBJ2-7, with a tentative D call TRBD2 (6 bases). Trimming pared 5 bases from V and 0 bases from J, leaving 20 bases between. This CDR3 contains 17 residues. Germline V lookup: CDR1 SEHNR, CDR2 FQNEAQ (reference sequence). The CDR3 spells CASSPKGWGDGSYEQYF. In DNA, the CDR3 is TGTGCCAGCAGCCCTAAAGGGTGGGGGGACGGCTCCTACGAGCAGTACTTC.